This T cell receptor (beta chain) originates from a study of T cell clonotyping in hematopoietic cell transplantation (dated by TCRdb to 2020 to 2023). In the study overall: Pretransplant recipient samples were obtained after cytoreduction. In the study, around 140 blood samples were gathered from 40 or so consecutive transplant recipients and their related donors. Patient recruitment ran from 2015 to January 2017, and follow-up continued until September 2020 or death. Results and caveats for the whole study, not just this receptor: Recipient repertoires showed only a small fraction of overlap with donor repertoires, and over 95% appeared de novo at the given depth. Broader TCR repertoire diversity after transplant was predicted by Inverse Simpson Index values from donors and from recipients before transplant. After transplant, TCR diversity in recipients dropped, and pathologically expanded clonotypes climbed progressively between day 30 and day 180. The sample size was limited and the cells went unsorted, which meant the CD4 and CD8 repertoire contributions could not be told apart.

Reading the germline V gene gives CDR1 SGHDN and CDR2 FVKESK. Taken from cysteine to phenylalanine, the CDR3 has 11 residues. Left in the record is the CDR3 DNA by itself, 33 bases read in frame from the first base. V is cut by 2 bases and J by 5 bases, and the space between the germline ends is 3 bases. The immunoSEQ assay, a bias-controlled multiplex PCR using V- and J-specific primers, was used to amplify TCR beta CDR3 regions from genomic DNA. In a second PCR step, a proprietary barcode and Illumina adapter sequences were attached to the CDR3 amplicons. An Illumina MiSeq instrument was used for sequencing of the CDR3 libraries. From the authors' description of their analysis: Export and quality control were handled in immunoSEQ Analyzer 3.0, while downstream analyses relied on R Bioconductor and Immunarch. Only productive rearrangements in the normalized downsampled data set went into calculating the repertoire metrics. Clonotypes larger than 5 templates in the normalized cohort were defined as pathologically expanded. Repertoire diversity was measured with the Inverse Simpson Index. To capture all clonotypes, the CMV-specificity analyses were run on the non-normalized data set. The clones in this table, taken by TCRdb from immuneACCESS, are in-frame only. Not every clone is retained; where verified, under half of the shortfall comes from an unresolved V gene, and the cause of the rest is unknown. V and J calls plus clone size are reproduced from that table; the DNA served to infer D and trimming. The sample has about 80,000 clones on record, 90% to 96% of them singletons. Roughly 1.7% of the sample goes to the ten largest clones.

The meaning of the sample's time point label: recipient sample about 28 days before transplant, after cytoreduction. Blood from recipients was drawn about 28 days before transplant and again at days 30, 100 and 180 after transplant. Using Nuclei Lysis Solution, genomic DNA was extracted from unfractionated peripheral blood mononuclear cells that were either fresh or cryopreserved. As to this clone: This clone's antigen is unknown. One base away there is no much larger clone; base qualities are not given.

The chain links TRBV14 with TRBJ2-5; there is no confident call for the D gene. The receptor was derived from a woman in her forties or fifties with acute myeloid leukemia. Some clones in this sample may be carry-over from other donors' samples. The sequencing used peripheral blood mononuclear cells, collected before stem cell transplant. The CDR3 corresponds to CASSQRETQYF. The DNA is TGTGCCAGCAGCCAACGCGAGACCCAGTACTTC.